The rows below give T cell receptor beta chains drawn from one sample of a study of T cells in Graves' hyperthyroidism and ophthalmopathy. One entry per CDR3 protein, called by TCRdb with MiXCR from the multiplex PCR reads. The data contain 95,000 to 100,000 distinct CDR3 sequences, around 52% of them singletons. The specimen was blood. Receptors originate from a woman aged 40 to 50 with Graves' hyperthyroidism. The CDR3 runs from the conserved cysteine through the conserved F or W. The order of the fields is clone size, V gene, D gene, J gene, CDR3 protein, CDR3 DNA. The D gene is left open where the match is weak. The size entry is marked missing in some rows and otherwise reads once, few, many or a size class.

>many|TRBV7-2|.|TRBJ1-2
CASSLKGSFGYTF
TGTGCCAGCAGCTTAAAGGGTTCTTTTGGCTACACCTTC
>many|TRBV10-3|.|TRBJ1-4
CAISESGLRTNEKLFF
TGTGCCATCAGTGAGTCAGGGTTGAGAACTAATGAAAAACTGTTTTTT
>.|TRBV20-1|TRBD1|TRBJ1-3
CSARDPRTGEISGNTIYF
TGCAGTGCTAGAGATCCCCGGACAGGCGAAATCTCTGGAAACACCATATATTTT
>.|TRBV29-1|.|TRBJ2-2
CSVASASYTGEFFF
TGCAGCGTCGCTAGCGCGTCCTACACCGGGGAGTTTTTTTTT
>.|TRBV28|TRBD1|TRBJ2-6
CASSLGGTGISGANVLTF
TGTGCCAGCAGTTTAGGGGGGACAGGGATCTCTGGGGCCAACGTCCTGACTTTC
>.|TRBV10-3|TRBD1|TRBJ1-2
CASSERGQGYGYTF
TGTGCCAGCAGTGAGCGGGGACAGGGATATGGCTACACCTTC
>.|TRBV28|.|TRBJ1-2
CASSYQGTTTLYGYTF
TGTGCCAGCAGTTATCAGGGAACTACGACCCTCTATGGCTACACCTTC
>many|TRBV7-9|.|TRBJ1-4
CASSFSRGGEKLFF
TGTGCCAGCAGTTTTTCCAGGGGCGGTGAAAAACTGTTTTTT
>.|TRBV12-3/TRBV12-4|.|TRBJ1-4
CASSERTADEKLFF
TGTGCCAGCAGTGAACGGACAGCGGACGAAAAACTGTTTTTT
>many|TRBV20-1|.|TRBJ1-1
CSARVRVMNTEAFF
TGCAGTGCTAGAGTTAGGGTCATGAACACTGAAGCTTTCTTT
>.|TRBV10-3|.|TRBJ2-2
CAISMRGSGELFF
TGTGCCATCAGTATGAGGGGCTCTGGGGAGCTGTTTTTT
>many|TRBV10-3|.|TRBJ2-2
CATTGTANTGELFF
TGTGCCACCACGGGGACGGCGAACACCGGGGAGCTGTTTTTT
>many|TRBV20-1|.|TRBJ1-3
CSADPRGDSGNTIYF
TGCAGTGCCGACCCTAGGGGGGACTCTGGAAACACCATATATTTT
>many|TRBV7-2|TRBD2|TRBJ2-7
CASSKGMAGGTSEQYF
TGTGCCAGCAGCAAAGGGATGGCGGGAGGTACGAGCGAGCAGTACTTC
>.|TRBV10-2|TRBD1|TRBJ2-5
CASRRTGGGETQYF
TGCGCCAGCAGGAGGACAGGGGGCGGAGAGACCCAGTACTTC
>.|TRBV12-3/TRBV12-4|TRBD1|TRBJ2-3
CASSDSTGGTDTQYF
TGTGCCAGCAGTGACTCGACAGGGGGCACAGATACGCAGTATTTT
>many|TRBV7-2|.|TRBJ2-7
CASSLKPGIAYEQYF
TGTGCCAGCAGCTTAAAACCCGGGATCGCCTACGAGCAGTACTTC
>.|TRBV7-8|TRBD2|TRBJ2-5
CASSLGLAGGRVETQYF
TGTGCCAGCAGCTTAGGACTAGCGGGAGGGCGGGTAGAGACCCAGTACTTC
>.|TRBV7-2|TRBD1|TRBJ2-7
CASSLVPPGQSYEQYF
TGTGCCAGCAGCTTAGTACCCCCGGGACAGTCCTACGAGCAGTACTTC
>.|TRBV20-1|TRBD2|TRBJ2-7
CSAQGAGGHFYEQYF
TGCAGTGCCCAAGGGGCGGGAGGTCATTTTTACGAGCAGTACTTC
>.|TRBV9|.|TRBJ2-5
CASRSGVGGRETQYF
TGTGCCAGCAGGTCAGGGGTCGGGGGGCGAGAGACCCAGTACTTC
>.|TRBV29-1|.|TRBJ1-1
CSVDASGQGAFF
TGCAGCGTTGACGCATCAGGCCAGGGGGCTTTCTTT
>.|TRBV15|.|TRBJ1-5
CATSPTKSGDGGQPQHF
TGTGCCACCAGCCCCACGAAGTCGGGGGATGGTGGTCAGCCCCAGCATTTT
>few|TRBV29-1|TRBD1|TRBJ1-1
CSLTGTMNTEAFF
TGCAGTCTGACAGGGACAATGAACACTGAAGCTTTCTTT
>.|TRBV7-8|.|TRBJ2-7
CASSHPGLYEQYF
TGTGCCAGCAGCCACCCGGGTCTCTACGAGCAGTACTTC
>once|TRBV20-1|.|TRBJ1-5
CSAEEGGNSNQPQHF
TGCAGTGCCGAAGAGGGGGGAAATAGCAATCAGCCCCAGCATTTT
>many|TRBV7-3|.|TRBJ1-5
CASSIEGGQPQHF
TGTGCCAGCAGTATAGAGGGGGGACAGCCCCAGCATTTT
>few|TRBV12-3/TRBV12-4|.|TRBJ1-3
CASSHGGQGGSTIYF
TGTGCCAGCAGTCACGGGGGGCAGGGTGGAAGCACCATATATTTT
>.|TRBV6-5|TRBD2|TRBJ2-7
CASSLRGGRATSYEQYF
TGTGCCAGCAGTTTAAGGGGCGGGAGGGCCACCTCCTACGAGCAGTACTTC
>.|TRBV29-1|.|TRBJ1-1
CSLLGLTEAFF
TGCAGCCTCCTAGGGCTGACTGAAGCTTTCTTT
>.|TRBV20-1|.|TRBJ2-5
CSARNRANSYQETQYF
TGCAGTGCTAGGAACAGGGCGAATTCCTACCAAGAGACCCAGTACTTC